This T cell receptor beta chain originates from a study of blood T cell repertoires in COVID-19. On the study more broadly: The samples span acute and convalescent COVID-19 from the United States, Italy and Spain. The analysed material was cDNA or gDNA that came from T cells, B-cell-depleted T cells, or PBMCs.

Source study methods: It was from reference gene primer amplification that nucleated cell counts were estimated. Generated by immunoSEQ multiplex PCR, the TCRdb table keeps only in-frame clones and is missing some. The V and J calls and clone size come from that table; D and trimming were worked out from the DNA. The sample carries more than 40,000 clones, around nine tenths recorded once. V lost 3 bases and J 1 base, leaving 11 bases between the germline ends. This CDR3 region has 15 residues. Germline lookup yields CDR1 KGHSH and CDR2 LQKENI. This sequence joins TRBV18 and TRBJ2-3; D not resolved. Sequencing input: peripheral blood. The TCR originated in a man aged 60 to 69 with active or convalescent COVID-19. The CDR3 region is CASSPTTTGTDTQYF. The CDR3 DNA follows: TGTGCCAGCTCACCGACCACTACGGGCACAGATACGCAGTATTTT.